This T cell receptor beta chain came from a study of T cell repertoires in cytomegalovirus infection. TCRdb reprocessed the reads with MiXCR, giving one entry per CDR3 protein. The sample consists of 100,000 to 150,000 distinct CDR3 sequences, around 32% of them appearing once. Germline values: CDR1 SGHKS, CDR2 YYEKEE (reference sequence). The CDR3 consists of 15 residues. Deletions cut 1 base from V and 4 bases from J, with 13 bases between. This clonotype was counted a few times. The antigen is not known. The origin of this receptor is a human donor in good health (CMV status not recorded). Some clones in this sample may be carry-over from other donors' samples. The material was CD8+ T cells from cultured PBMCs, obtained from culture after CMV antigen stimulation. This rearrangement joins TRBV5-5 to TRBJ2-3; D unclear. The CDR3 coding sequence is TGTGCCAGCAGCTTGCTCCCGAGTGAAGCAGATACGCAGTATTTT. Its translation is CASSLLPSEADTQYF.